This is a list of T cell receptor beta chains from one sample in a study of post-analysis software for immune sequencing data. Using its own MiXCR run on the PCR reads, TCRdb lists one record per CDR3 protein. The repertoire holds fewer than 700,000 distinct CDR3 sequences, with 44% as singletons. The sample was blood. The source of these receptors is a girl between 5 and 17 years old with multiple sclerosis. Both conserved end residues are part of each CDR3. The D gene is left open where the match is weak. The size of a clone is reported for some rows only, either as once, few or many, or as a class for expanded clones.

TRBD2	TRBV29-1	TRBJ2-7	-	CSARIAGDNYEQYF	TGCAGCGCGCGAATAGCGGGGGACAATTACGAGCAGTACTTC
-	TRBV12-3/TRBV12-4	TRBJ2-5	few	CASRTQETQYF	TGTGCCAGCAGGACTCAAGAGACCCAGTACTTC
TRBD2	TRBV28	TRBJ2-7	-	CASSFLIAGGAYEQYF	TGTGCCAGCAGTTTCCTGATAGCGGGAGGGGCCTACGAGCAGTACTTC
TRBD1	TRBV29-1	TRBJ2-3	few	CSVEGQGAPDTQYF	TGCAGCGTTGAGGGTCAGGGGGCGCCAGATACGCAGTATTTT
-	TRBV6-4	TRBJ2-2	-	CASSDGGANTGELFF	TGTGCCAGCAGCGATGGGGGCGCGAACACCGGGGAGCTGTTTTTT
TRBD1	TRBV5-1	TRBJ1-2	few	CASSIGTGSGYTF	TGCGCCAGCAGCATCGGGACAGGGAGTGGCTACACCTTC
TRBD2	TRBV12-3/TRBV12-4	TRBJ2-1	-	CASSDQTSKEQFF	TGTGCCAGCAGTGACCAGACTAGCAAAGAGCAGTTCTTC
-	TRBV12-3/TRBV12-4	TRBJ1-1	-	CASSPGLRTEAFF	TGTGCCAGCAGCCCAGGGTTGAGGACTGAAGCTTTCTTT
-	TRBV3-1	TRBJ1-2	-	CASSLRSGENYGYTF	TGTGCCAGCAGCTTGCGGTCAGGAGAAAACTATGGCTACACCTTC
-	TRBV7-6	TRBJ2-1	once	CSSSFNKGYYNEQFF	TGTTCCAGCAGCTTTAATAAAGGTTACTACAATGAGCAGTTCTTC
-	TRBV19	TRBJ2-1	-	CASNGGRAYNEQFF	TGTGCCAGTAATGGAGGGCGCGCCTACAATGAGCAGTTCTTC
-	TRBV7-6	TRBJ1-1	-	CASSSSPGGNTEAFF	TGTGCCAGCAGCTCCTCCCCGGGTGGGAACACTGAAGCTTTCTTT
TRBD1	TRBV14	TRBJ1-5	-	CASSPSQGGPQHF	TGTGCCAGCAGCCCTTCACAGGGGGGCCCCCAGCATTTT
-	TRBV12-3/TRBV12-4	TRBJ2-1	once	CAGSFNGNEQFF	TGTGCCGGCAGTTTTAATGGGAATGAGCAGTTCTTC
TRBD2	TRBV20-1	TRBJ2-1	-	CSALGTSGSSFYNEQFF	TGCAGTGCTTTGGGGACTAGCGGGTCATCCTTCTACAATGAGCAGTTCTTC